This TCR beta chain is from a study of regulatory T cells in long-lasting Graves disease. The authors built TCR beta libraries using iRepertoire HTBI primers and Arm-PCR of CDR3 regions. TCRdb used MiXCR to reprocess the multiplex PCR reads, holding one entry per CDR3 protein. The data contain nearly 350,000 distinct CDR3 sequences, 15% to 20% of them singletons. The CDR3 runs to 13 residues. V was shortened by 4 bases and J by 2 bases, with 9 bases between the two germline ends. Germline values: CDR1 SGHTS, CDR2 YDEGEE. Regarding time point: persistent/refractory GD, antithyroid drugs over 5 years with positive TRAb. Isolated PBMC RNA provided the starting material for the TCR library.

This chain uses TRBV5-8 with TRBJ1-1; no reliable D call. This clonotype originated in a female donor with Graves disease. Sequences were derived from peripheral blood mononuclear cells (PBMCs), sampled when the disease was refractory, from a patient treated with antithyroid drugs. This CDR3 reads CASSLLPNTEAFF. The CDR3, as DNA: TGTGCCAGCAGCCTACTCCCAAACACTGAAGCTTTCTTT.